The text below deals with one TCR beta chain. Trimming pared 6 bases from V and 6 bases from J, leaving 17 bases between. The germline gives CDR1 LNHNV, CDR2 YYDKDF (reference sequence). The CDR3 consists of 15 residues. The record originates from a study of blood T cell repertoires in COVID-19. Study details: PBMCs, B-cell-depleted T cells, or T cells provided the cDNA or gDNA that made up the material.

Measured with immunoSEQ multiplex PCR; TCRdb has only the in-frame clones, and not every one. Among about 270,000 clones listed, roughly 86% were seen once. Specimen: peripheral blood. The genes are TRBV15 and TRBJ2-2; a possible D gene is TRBD1 (6 bases). The TCR was taken from a man in his forties with active or convalescent COVID-19. CDR3 amino acids: CATSPRAQGAGELFF. The CDR3 nucleotides are TGTGCCACCAGTCCCCGGGCACAGGGCGCCGGGGAGCTGTTTTTT.